The rows below give T cell receptor beta chains drawn from one sample of a study of shared clonotypes between healthy human individuals. Libraries were prepared by immunoSEQ multiplex PCR; TCRdb keeps only in-frame clonotypes and omits some of them. The sample lists hundreds of thousands of clones; 80% to 95% were seen once. The sample taken for sequencing was naive CD8+ T cells sorted from blood. The source of these receptors is a man between 25 and 39 years old in good health. Each CDR3 is given with its conserved first and last residue. The D gene is left open where the match is weak. Expanded clones are given a class, and other clones once, few, many or no size at all.

J gene: TRBJ1-4
V gene: TRBV28
D gene: -
clone size: -
CDR3 protein: CASSRRGANEKLFF
CDR3 DNA: TGTGCCAGCAGTCGCCGGGGGGCTAATGAAAAACTGTTTTTT

J gene: TRBJ1-2
V gene: TRBV29-1
D gene: -
clone size: -
CDR3 protein: CSAQGIGYGYTF
CDR3 DNA: TGCAGCGCTCAGGGAATCGGCTATGGCTACACCTTC

J gene: TRBJ2-1
V gene: TRBV27
D gene: TRBD2
clone size: -
CDR3 protein: CASRIGTSGRRGKYNEQFF
CDR3 DNA: TGTGCCAGCAGAATTGGGACTAGCGGGAGAAGAGGTAAATACAATGAGCAGTTCTTC

J gene: TRBJ1-5
V gene: TRBV6-1
D gene: -
clone size: -
CDR3 protein: CASSEAVGQPVGNQPQHF
CDR3 DNA: TGTGCCAGCAGTGAAGCGGTAGGACAACCAGTGGGCAATCAGCCCCAGCATTTT

J gene: TRBJ2-1
V gene: TRBV10-2
D gene: -
clone size: -
CDR3 protein: CASRGGERDYNEQFF
CDR3 DNA: TGCGCCAGCAGGGGGGGTGAGAGGGACTACAATGAGCAGTTCTTC

J gene: TRBJ2-7
V gene: TRBV29-1
D gene: -
clone size: -
CDR3 protein: CSVGPPTGLPYEQYF
CDR3 DNA: TGCAGCGTTGGCCCCCCCACAGGTCTACCCTACGAGCAGTACTTC

J gene: TRBJ2-7
V gene: TRBV11-2
D gene: -
clone size: -
CDR3 protein: CASSPPRQESYEQYF
CDR3 DNA: TGTGCCAGCAGCCCCCCTCGACAGGAGTCCTACGAGCAGTACTTC

J gene: TRBJ2-7
V gene: TRBV4-1
D gene: TRBD2
clone size: -
CDR3 protein: CASSQPGTSGRYEQYF
CDR3 DNA: TGCGCCAGCAGCCAACCCGGGACTAGCGGGCGCTACGAGCAGTACTTC

J gene: TRBJ2-7
V gene: TRBV11-3
D gene: -
clone size: -
CDR3 protein: CASSKSPLEGVGRREQYF
CDR3 DNA: TGTGCCAGCAGCAAATCCCCTCTAGAGGGCGTAGGTCGTCGGGAGCAGTACTTC

J gene: TRBJ2-7
V gene: TRBV9
D gene: -
clone size: -
CDR3 protein: CASGDVDEQYF
CDR3 DNA: TGTGCCAGCGGGGACGTTGACGAGCAGTACTTC

J gene: TRBJ1-1
V gene: TRBV12-5
D gene: -
clone size: -
CDR3 protein: CASGDNTEAFF
CDR3 DNA: TGTGCTAGTGGTGATAACACTGAAGCTTTCTTT

J gene: TRBJ2-3
V gene: TRBV7-7
D gene: TRBD1
clone size: -
CDR3 protein: CASSLEQGSDTQYF
CDR3 DNA: TGTGCCAGCAGCTTAGAACAGGGGTCAGATACGCAGTATTTT

J gene: TRBJ2-7
V gene: TRBV6-6
D gene: -
clone size: once
CDR3 protein: CASSYSLDSYEQYF
CDR3 DNA: TGTGCCAGCAGTTACTCCCTAGACTCCTACGAGCAGTACTTC

J gene: TRBJ2-2
V gene: TRBV6-5
D gene: -
clone size: once
CDR3 protein: CASSYSARGNTGELFF
CDR3 DNA: TGTGCCAGCAGTTACTCGGCTAGGGGGAACACCGGGGAGCTGTTTTTT

J gene: TRBJ2-7
V gene: TRBV30
D gene: TRBD1
clone size: -
CDR3 protein: CAWSWDRAYEQYF
CDR3 DNA: TGTGCCTGGAGTTGGGACAGGGCCTACGAGCAGTACTTC

J gene: TRBJ2-7
V gene: TRBV10-2
D gene: TRBD2
clone size: -
CDR3 protein: CASSDPAGGTDEQYF
CDR3 DNA: TGCGCCAGCAGTGACCCAGCGGGAGGGACCGACGAGCAGTACTTC

J gene: TRBJ1-3
V gene: TRBV28
D gene: TRBD1
clone size: -
CDR3 protein: CASSYRGFSGNTIYF
CDR3 DNA: TGTGCCAGCAGTTACAGGGGTTTCTCTGGAAACACCATATATTTT

J gene: TRBJ2-5
V gene: TRBV5-1
D gene: -
clone size: -
CDR3 protein: CASSSTRETQYF
CDR3 DNA: TGCGCCAGCAGCTCAACACGGGAGACCCAGTACTTC

J gene: TRBJ1-5
V gene: TRBV19
D gene: -
clone size: -
CDR3 protein: CASSIVGGNQPQHF
CDR3 DNA: TGTGCCAGTAGTATAGTGGGAGGGAATCAGCCCCAGCATTTT

J gene: TRBJ2-7
V gene: TRBV5-5
D gene: -
clone size: -
CDR3 protein: CASSLLMGRREQYF
CDR3 DNA: TGTGCCAGCAGCCTACTCATGGGGCGGCGCGAGCAGTACTTC

J gene: TRBJ2-7
V gene: TRBV11-2
D gene: -
clone size: -
CDR3 protein: CASSLGPVGDEQYF
CDR3 DNA: TGTGCCAGCAGCTTAGGCCCCGTGGGGGACGAGCAGTACTTC

J gene: TRBJ1-2
V gene: TRBV20-1
D gene: -
clone size: -
CDR3 protein: CSAREGYGYTF
CDR3 DNA: TGCAGTGCTAGAGAAGGATATGGCTACACCTTC

J gene: TRBJ2-1
V gene: TRBV4-1
D gene: -
clone size: -
CDR3 protein: CASSQGWNNEQFF
CDR3 DNA: TGCGCCAGCAGCCAAGGGTGGAACAATGAGCAGTTCTTC

J gene: TRBJ2-7
V gene: TRBV19
D gene: TRBD2
clone size: -
CDR3 protein: CASSWTSGYEQYF
CDR3 DNA: TGTGCCAGTAGTTGGACTAGCGGCTACGAGCAGTACTTC

J gene: TRBJ2-7
V gene: TRBV7-9
D gene: -
clone size: -
CDR3 protein: CASRPPGKYEQYF
CDR3 DNA: TGTGCCAGCAGACCCCCGGGAAAGTACGAGCAGTACTTC

J gene: TRBJ2-3
V gene: TRBV27
D gene: TRBD2
clone size: -
CDR3 protein: CASRGLAGGGDTQYF
CDR3 DNA: TGTGCCAGCAGAGGACTAGCGGGAGGCGGAGATACGCAGTATTTT

J gene: TRBJ1-4
V gene: TRBV19
D gene: TRBD1
clone size: -
CDR3 protein: CASSIPGQVNEKLFF
CDR3 DNA: TGTGCCAGTAGTATACCGGGACAGGTTAATGAAAAACTGTTTTTT

J gene: TRBJ2-6
V gene: TRBV19
D gene: -
clone size: few
CDR3 protein: CASSMWAMAPSGANVLTF
CDR3 DNA: TGTGCCAGTAGTATGTGGGCGATGGCGCCTAGTGGGGCCAACGTCCTGACTTTC

J gene: TRBJ2-1
V gene: TRBV12-5
D gene: -
clone size: -
CDR3 protein: CASGSNLYNEQFF
CDR3 DNA: TGTGCTAGTGGTTCGAACCTTTACAATGAGCAGTTCTTC

J gene: TRBJ1-4
V gene: TRBV28
D gene: -
clone size: -
CDR3 protein: CASSLFGKGEGKLFF
CDR3 DNA: TGTGCCAGCAGTTTGTTCGGGAAGGGTGAAGGAAAACTGTTTTTT

J gene: TRBJ2-2
V gene: TRBV9
D gene: -
clone size: -
CDR3 protein: CASSVAQLGQRSFGELFF
CDR3 DNA: TGTGCCAGCAGCGTAGCCCAACTGGGCCAGAGAAGCTTCGGGGAGCTGTTTTTT

J gene: TRBJ2-1
V gene: TRBV2
D gene: TRBD2
clone size: -
CDR3 protein: CASSLREGRLSNEQFF
CDR3 DNA: TGTGCCAGCAGTCTTCGGGAGGGCCGTCTTAGCAATGAGCAGTTCTTC

J gene: TRBJ2-1
V gene: TRBV15
D gene: TRBD2
clone size: -
CDR3 protein: CATSRAGRASYNEQFF
CDR3 DNA: TGTGCCACCAGCAGGGCGGGGAGGGCCTCCTACAATGAGCAGTTCTTC

J gene: TRBJ2-3
V gene: TRBV7-9
D gene: -
clone size: -
CDR3 protein: CASSLAPSTDTQYF
CDR3 DNA: TGTGCCAGCAGCTTAGCGCCGTCTACAGATACGCAGTATTTT

J gene: TRBJ2-7
V gene: TRBV7-9
D gene: TRBD1
clone size: -
CDR3 protein: CASSSAGTETYEQYF
CDR3 DNA: TGTGCCAGCAGCTCCGCCGGGACAGAGACCTACGAGCAGTACTTC

J gene: TRBJ2-1
V gene: TRBV5-6
D gene: TRBD2
clone size: -
CDR3 protein: CASSLGAGVVQFF
CDR3 DNA: TGTGCCAGCAGCTTGGGTGCGGGAGTAGTGCAGTTCTTC

J gene: TRBJ1-2
V gene: TRBV9
D gene: TRBD1
clone size: -
CDR3 protein: CASSVEGTGDGYTF
CDR3 DNA: TGTGCCAGCAGCGTAGAAGGGACAGGGGACGGCTACACCTTC

J gene: TRBJ2-7
V gene: TRBV9
D gene: TRBD1
clone size: -
CDR3 protein: CASSAGQGVYEQYF
CDR3 DNA: TGTGCCAGCAGCGCCGGACAGGGTGTCTACGAGCAGTACTTC

J gene: TRBJ2-3
V gene: TRBV29-1
D gene: TRBD2
clone size: -
CDR3 protein: CSVGVAGASSTDTQYF
CDR3 DNA: TGCAGCGTTGGAGTAGCGGGGGCATCTAGCACAGATACGCAGTATTTT

J gene: TRBJ2-1
V gene: TRBV9
D gene: -
clone size: -
CDR3 protein: CASSVAHYNEQFF
CDR3 DNA: TGTGCCAGCAGCGTAGCCCACTACAATGAGCAGTTCTTC

J gene: TRBJ2-7
V gene: TRBV4-1
D gene: TRBD1
clone size: -
CDR3 protein: CASSPADRGGYEQYF
CDR3 DNA: TGCGCCAGCAGCCCAGCGGACAGGGGTGGTTACGAGCAGTACTTC

J gene: TRBJ2-7
V gene: TRBV5-8
D gene: -
clone size: -
CDR3 protein: CASSPSPAYEQYF
CDR3 DNA: TGTGCCAGCAGCCCCTCTCCTGCCTACGAGCAGTACTTC